The 17 T cell receptor beta chains reported below all come from one sample, sequenced in a study of blood T cell repertoires in COVID-19. The data were produced by immunoSEQ multiplex PCR, yet TCRdb's version contains in-frame clones alone and is incomplete. The sample carries about 110,000 clones, 88% recorded once. Sequencing was done on a sample of peripheral blood. All receptors come from a woman aged 45-65 years with active or convalescent COVID-19.

This clone was observed a handful of times. The chain has TRBV7-8 and TRBJ1-5, with D unresolved. The V end was cut by 4 bases, the J end by 5 bases, with 12 bases between. The CDR3 spans 14 residues. The V gene's germline CDR1 is SGHVS and CDR2 FQNEAQ. The CDR3 sequence: CASSSREGYQPQHF. DNA of the CDR3: TGTGCCAGCAGCTCGAGGGAAGGGTATCAGCCCCAGCATTTT.

The chain joins TRBV19 to TRBJ2-7; perhaps TRBD1 as D (5 bases). The CDR3 runs 13 residues. CDR1 is LNHDA, CDR2 SQIVND, per germline (reference sequence). V was cut by 4 bases and J by 3 bases, with 10 bases left in between. The CDR3 here is CASSTSRGYEQYF. The CDR3 DNA reads TGTGCCAGTAGTACCTCTAGGGGCTACGAGCAGTACTTC.

V gene TRBV13 combines with J gene TRBJ2-3; D ambiguous. This CDR3 has 16 residues. V shed 1 base and J shed 2 bases, with 13 bases lying between them. Germline V CDR1 and CDR2: PRHDT, FYEKMQ (reference sequence). The CDR3 reads CASSLVGDSNTDTQYF. DNA for the CDR3: TGTGCCAGCAGCTTAGTGGGCGATTCAAACACAGATACGCAGTATTTT.

The V and J genes are TRBV21-1 and TRBJ2-1; no check of the table's D call, TRBD1, against the DNA was made. TRBV21-1 is a listed pseudogene. This CDR3 is built from 15 residues. In DNA, the CDR3 is TGTGCCAGCAGCAAAGCGGGCAGGGCCTACAATGAGCAGTTCTTC. Translated: CASSKAGRAYNEQFF.

The chain combines TRBV9 with TRBJ2-7; 9 bases map to TRBD2. Germline assignment: CDR1 SGDLS and CDR2 YYNGEE. The trim removed 4 bases at V and 7 bases at J, leaving 12 bases unmatched. The CDR3 runs to 15 residues. CDR3 loop: CASSLAGHKNSEQYF. The CDR3 bases are TGTGCCAGCAGCCTAGCGGGACACAAGAATTCAGAGCAGTACTTC. The variable domain in full, with the rest retrieved from reference TRBV9 and TRBJ2-7, is DSGVTQTPKHLITATGQRVTLRCSPRSGDLSVYWYQQSLDQGLQFLIQYYNGEERAKGNILERFSAQQFPDLHSELNLSSLELGDSALYFCASSLAGHKNSEQYFGPGTRLTVT.

The chain couples TRBV27 to TRBJ1-5, with TRBD1 matching 11 bases. The V gene end was trimmed by 6 bases and the J gene end by 7 bases; junction bases not matched to a gene: 8. In germline, CDR1 is MNHEY, CDR2 SMNVEV (reference sequence). This CDR3 has 15 residues. The CDR3 reads CASSHRRDRGQPQHF. DNA for the CDR3: TGTGCCAGCAGCCACCGGAGGGACAGGGGGCAGCCCCAGCATTTT.

This rearrangement joins TRBV2 to TRBJ2-1; 7 bases fit TRBD2. Germline CDR1 and CDR2: SNHLY and FYNNEI. V lost 1 base and J lost 7; bases outside the gene matches: 7. The length of the CDR3 is 15 residues. The CDR3, as DNA: TGTGCCAGCAGTGAAGGGCTAGCGGAGGCAAATGAGCAGTTCTTC. Amino acid sequence: CASSEGLAEANEQFF.

This clone has a single count. The chain recombines TRBV7-9 with TRBJ1-2; D unresolved. The CDR3 consists of 12 residues. V was trimmed by 5 bases and J by 5 bases, leaving 9 bases between them. From germline, CDR1 is SEHNR and CDR2 FQNEAQ (reference sequence). The chain's CDR3 is CASSRPGYGYTF. DNA for the CDR3: TGTGCCAGCAGCCGCCCCGGTTATGGCTACACCTTC.

The chain has TRBV28 and TRBJ1-4; possibly TRBD1 for D (6 bases). V lost 7 bases to trimming and J lost 2 bases, with 17 bases between them. Per the germline V gene, CDR1 is MDHEN and CDR2 is SYDVKM. CDR3 length: 16 residues. The CDR3 sequence is CASITGTGLTNEKLFF. CDR3 DNA: TGTGCCAGCATTACGGGAACAGGGTTGACTAATGAAAAACTGTTTTTT.

This clone was seen only a few times. This chain joins TRBV28 and TRBJ1-4; D is ambiguous. V lost 4 bases, J lost 10 bases, and 13 bases lay in between. The CDR3 sequence is 13 residues long. Germline V CDR1 and CDR2: MDHEN, SYDVKM. The CDR3 spells CASSSPNRGKLFF. CDR3 DNA: TGTGCCAGCAGTTCTCCAAATAGAGGAAAACTGTTTTTT. Complete variable domain (other parts from reference TRBV28 and TRBJ1-4): DVKVTQSSRYLVKRTGEKVFLECVQDMDHENMFWYRQDPGLGLRLIYFSYDVKMKEKGDIPEGYSVSREKKERFSLILESASTNQTSMYLCASSSPNRGKLFFGSGTQLSVL.

This sequence joins TRBV28 and TRBJ2-1, with 7 bases that match TRBD1. CDR1 is MDHEN and CDR2 is SYDVKM in the germline V gene. The V gene end was trimmed by 5 bases and the J gene end by 0 bases; junction bases not matched to a gene: 4. The CDR3 extends over 15 amino acids. The CDR3 DNA reads as TGTGCCAGCAGTCCCCGGGACAGCTCCTACAATGAGCAGTTCTTC. Its translation: CASSPRDSSYNEQFF.

This chain links TRBV5-1 with TRBJ2-7; 12 positions agree with TRBD2. V shed 3 bases and J 3 bases; nucleotides not matched to a gene: 19. The CDR3 consists of 20 residues. Germline V gives CDR1 SGHRS, CDR2 YFSETQ. This chain's CDR3 is CASSWRYRTSGESFFYEQYF. The CDR3 DNA reads as TGCGCCAGCAGCTGGCGCTACCGGACTAGCGGGGAATCCTTTTTCTACGAGCAGTACTTC.

This clone was seen just once. J is TRBJ2-3 and V is TRBV29-1; D remains unclear. Trimming left V 2 bases short and J 2 bases short, with 5 bases between. The CDR3 loop spans 12 amino acids. Per the germline V gene, CDR1 is SQVTM and CDR2 is ANQGSEA. Here the CDR3 reads CSVEQNTDTQYF. For the CDR3, the DNA is TGCAGCGTTGAACAGAACACAGATACGCAGTATTTT.

The CDR3 loop reads CASSLSTGYGYTF. In DNA, the CDR3 is TGTGCCAGCAGTTTGTCGACAGGTTATGGCTACACCTTC. This rearrangement joins TRBV28 to TRBJ1-2, with D possibly being TRBD1 (6 bases). Germline loops: CDR1 MDHEN, CDR2 SYDVKM. This CDR3 contains 13 residues. Trimming removed 3 bases from V and 5 bases from J, with 10 bases in between.

This clone has only one observation. The chain recombines TRBV20-1 with TRBJ2-7; D gene unclear. Germline CDR1 and CDR2: DFQATT and SNEGSKA (reference sequence). This CDR3 contains 10 residues. V dropped 6 bases and J dropped 4 bases, with 7 bases sitting between them. CDR3: CSAEVYEQYF. The CDR3 nucleotides are TGCAGTGCCGAGGTTTACGAGCAGTACTTC.

This rearrangement joins TRBV5-1 to TRBJ2-5; 8 positions match TRBD2. V shed 4 bases and J 2 bases; nucleotides not matched to a gene: 16. CDR1 and CDR2 (germline): SGHRS, YFSETQ. The CDR3 extends over 18 amino acids. CDR3 nucleotides: TGCGCCAGCAGCCCCGGACTAGCCCCGACCCGGTGGCAAGAGACCCAGTACTTC. Its translation is CASSPGLAPTRWQETQYF. The entire variable domain, with the rest obtained from reference TRBV5-1 and TRBJ2-5, is as follows: KAGVTQTPRYLIKTRGQQVTLSCSPISGHRSVSWYQQTPGQGLQFLFEYFSETQRNKGNFPGRFSGRQFSNSRSEMNVSTLELGDSALYLCASSPGLAPTRWQETQYFGPGTRLLVL.

The chain recombines TRBV28 with TRBJ2-5, with TRBD1 matching over 11 bases. Looked up from germline, CDR1 is MDHEN and CDR2 is SYDVKM. The V segment lost 4 bases and the J segment 4 bases; nucleotides outside the gene matches: 5. The CDR3 runs 15 residues. The CDR3: CASSSGQGALETQYF. The CDR3 DNA is TGTGCCAGCAGTTCTGGACAGGGGGCCTTAGAGACCCAGTACTTC.